This TCR beta chain was retrieved from a study of cytomegalovirus exposure and HLA in healthy donors (dated by TCRdb to the late 2010s). In terms of the full investigation: In an earlier analysis of roughly 590 of the donors, around 300 Gb of sequence data and 100 million or so unique TCR beta sequences from roughly 200 million T cells were reported. Around 320 gigabases of sequencing data and 80 million or so unique TCR sequences were included in an early release covering under 650 HLA-typed donors. Of the roughly 400 genotyped donors, roughly 80% fell in the genetic ancestry cluster associated with self-reported Caucasian donors. The study aimed to test whether signatures of past pathogen exposure could be identified by cataloging public T cell receptors. The study profiled the T cell repertoires of hundreds of subjects by immunosequencing and related them to cytomegalovirus serostatus. Besides the first cohort of hundreds of subjects, a separate validation cohort made up of 120 different subjects was used. The study combined high-throughput TCR immunosequencing, statistical association of individual TCRs with disease status, and machine learning to predict cytomegalovirus infection status. To study patterns of TCR occurrence, a later analysis re-analyzed previously published TCR beta repertoires from 666 donors and added high-resolution HLA genotyping. The later analysis used no new phenotypic data to find candidate immune exposures, relying instead on TCR beta sequences and their occurrence across donors. To decide whether each TCR beta V gene segment behaved as functional or pseudogenic, an earlier analysis of fewer than 750 of the donors relied on high-throughput TCR beta sequencing. Donor age, sex, ethnicity and CMV serostatus were compiled alongside the repertoire data. Genome-wide SNP genotypes for about 60% of the roughly 700 donors were used in a later genetic analysis, which treated that subset as a discovery cohort. All discovery cohort repertoires had been generated using a single sequencing platform. Both class I and class II loci were covered by HLA typing, at four-digit resolution. The number of typed donors differed by locus: about 629-630 for A, B, C, DRB1 and DQB1; about 520 for DQA1; some 590 for DPA1; and about 450 for DPB1. Five DR-DQ haplotypes were treated as single units for association and clustering because of strong linkage in the cohort. On average, around 200,000 unique TCR beta nucleotide sequences were sequenced per donor among 398 genotyped donors of the cohort, with around 19% of those sequences being non-productive. General conclusions and limits of the study: This cohort had only TCR beta chains sequenced, and the lack of alpha or paired-chain data limited which features could be detected. A later analysis found that most CMV-associated TCR beta chains appeared HLA-restricted, with HLA associations seemingly driven largely by CMV exposure. Because HLA typing was unavailable for some donors at each locus, only the typed subset was used in association tests. Several of the top co-occurrence clusters appeared to be linked to parvovirus B19, influenza, CMV and Epstein-Barr virus, according to a later analysis. Cytomegalovirus status was reported to be diagnosed by the classifier with high specificity and sensitivity in both the original and validation cohorts. An earlier analysis of 450 to 750 of the donors showed that most TCR beta V segments appeared in productive rearrangements either about 87% or about 30% of the time, which broadly matched IMGT annotations. The 87-base-pair reads could not distinguish some IMGT-functional V segments, including TRBV6-2 and TRBV6-3, so those segments were excluded. A cluster of highly shared sequence variants was judged likely to be a technical artifact of the sequencing pipeline. A few of the identified cytomegalovirus-associated TCR beta chains were confirmed in vitro to be specific for cytomegalovirus antigens. The authors suggested that the approach could potentially be generalized to other disease states and immunological phenotypes. Immune exposure information for the cohort was limited to CMV serostatus. Strong co-occurrence of HLA alleles, especially DR and DQ, made assigning TCR associations to individual alleles difficult. Linkage disequilibrium might explain the correlated functional status among segregating V segments, but an unknown experimental factor could not be excluded. In a later genetic analysis, fewer N-insertions in productive TCRs were reported among donors in an Asian-associated ancestry cluster than the roughly 700-donor mean. Most TCR sequences were seen in very few donors, while some public TCRs were found in many individuals. Specific HLA alleles were associated with roughly 17,000 TCR beta sequences at a false discovery rate of 0.05 in a later analysis. An association between a missense DCLRE1C variant and V-gene and J-gene trimming of TCR beta chains was found in a later genetic analysis and replicated in an independent cohort. According to a later analysis, TCR association rates differed among HLA loci, with DRB1 alleles showing the most associated TCRs and HLA-C alleles showing the fewest. Presence/absence analyses assumed roughly uniform sequencing depth across donors, an assumption that may not hold. In the study, approximately 160 TCR beta chains were listed as associated with cytomegalovirus. Compared with equally common non-associated chains, HLA-associated TCR beta chains in a later analysis were more clonally expanded and had lower generation probabilities. The earlier analysis of some 540 of the donors excluded about 16 rarely observed V segments, including chromosome 9 orphons, because counts were too low. A further reported finding was that TCR beta sequences accurately predicted the HLA-A and HLA-B alleles for most subjects in the first cohort.

The cohort was made up of approximately 670 healthy bone marrow donors. At the time of sampling, all cohort members were nominally healthy, though unrecorded immune exposures were likely present. The donor was CMV seropositive and was included in the group of 250 to 350 seropositive cohort members. Each donor provided a peripheral blood sample, and peripheral blood mononuclear cells were used for TCR beta sequencing. Genomic DNA was extracted from the blood cell samples with the Qiagen DNeasy Blood Extraction Kit. The library relied on the immunoSEQ multiplex PCR assay. For the multiplex PCR, a mixture combining 60 forward primers for TCR Vbeta segments and 13 reverse primers for TCR Jbeta segments was used. The CDR3 region of rearranged TCR beta genes was amplified from genomic DNA by a multiplex PCR assay. The amplified TCR beta libraries were sequenced on the Illumina HiSeq System as 87-base-pair reads. As for the original processing: Across the roughly 600 repertoires, a later analysis counted approximately 75 million unique TCR beta chains, 9.5 million to 12 million of which were shared by at least two donors. A nearest-neighbor algorithm error-corrected the raw reads and collapsed the reads into unique sequences, merging closely related sequences to remove PCR and sequencing errors. CDR3 sequences were aligned to IMGT reference sequences to assign V, D and J gene segments. For a sequence to be retained, at least a six-nucleotide match to both a V gene segment and a J gene segment was required. A rearrangement was called productive if the CDR3 had no stop codons and remained in frame with V and J, and every other rearrangement was called non-productive. CDR3 was defined by IMGT convention, running from the second conserved V-encoded cysteine to the conserved J-encoded phenylalanine. The earlier analysis of about 530 of the donors excluded any sequence lacking an unambiguous match to a single V gene segment. An earlier analysis of 587 of the donors called V segments functional above 56.7% productive rearrangements and segregating when the between-donor standard deviation exceeded 5%. To diagnose cytomegalovirus status from the catalog of TCR beta chain sequences, a statistical classification framework was built. In a later analysis, TCR nucleotide sequences were compared against IMGT/GENE-DB human TR gene sequences so that V and J genes could be assigned. The TCRdist pipeline was used in a later analysis to assign CDR3 sequences and most-parsimonious VDJ recombination scenarios. In a later analysis, each TCR beta chain was defined by its CDR3 amino acid sequence together with its V-gene family, and reads lacking a unique V-gene family were excluded. As a way to deal with suspected cross-contamination and a sequencing artifact, a later analysis dropped over 550 nucleotide sequences that were highly shared and had low generation probability. For each public chain, a later analysis derived a clonal expansion index from normalized ranks of inferred template counts within each repertoire. In a later analysis, generation probabilities were computed using a VDJ recombination model fitted to out-of-frame rearrangements, and the results were checked against IGoR. Hypergeometric tests were used in a later analysis to score TCR-TCR, TCR-HLA and TCR-CMV co-occurrence, with a repertoire-size bias correction applied to the TCR pairs. A later analysis estimated false discovery rates by permuting HLA or CMV assignments 20 times. In a later analysis, co-occurring TCRs were grouped with DBSCAN, and TCRdist sequence similarity was added when clustering was performed within HLA-allele-positive subsets. Repertoires with fewer than 30,000 or more than 120,000 public chains, plus five repertoires with anomalous nucleotide sharing, were excluded from co-occurrence clustering. TCRdb provides this immuneACCESS table in a form limited to in-frame rearrangements. Some clones are lacking; in checked studies, under half of them reflect an unresolved V gene, and why the rest are absent is not known. V, J and clone size are those of that table, while D and trimming were read from the DNA. The sample includes more than 150,000 clones, with around 82% observed a single time. 2.5% of the sample belongs to the ten largest clones.

The germline ends are 7 bases apart after V is trimmed by 5 bases and J by 2 bases. CDR1 and CDR2 (MNHEY, SVGAGI) derive from the germline V gene. Spanning cysteine to phenylalanine, the CDR3 consists of 13 amino acids. Of all the DNA, just the CDR3 is kept, 39 bases in frame from base 1. This clone was found a few times. There is no known antigen for this receptor. No base-level quality is on record; no much larger clone is a single base apart. The chain links TRBV6-5 with TRBJ1-5, and possibly TRBD1, on 5 matching bases. The receptor was isolated from a woman aged 25 to 39 in good health and CMV-seropositive. The sequenced material came from PBMCs. The CDR3 sequence is CASSVRGNQPQHF. The bases are TGTGCCAGCAGTGTCAGGGGCAATCAGCCCCAGCATTTT.